These 31 T cell receptor beta chains were all obtained from the same sample, sequenced in a study of beta chain features in type 1 diabetes. General study results and limits: For Type 1 diabetes patients, all four CD4+ subsets carried TCRB CDR3s that were moderately but significantly shorter.

Expressed TCRB transcripts were sequenced because the isolated RNA had all been reverse transcribed beforehand. Data came from immunoSEQ multiplex PCR; TCRdb stores just in-frame clones and leaves some out. The sample lists some 330,000 clones, roughly 13% occurring once. The antigens of these receptors remain unknown. Sequenced: naive CD4+ T cells from blood. Receptors were obtained from a young woman with type 1 diabetes.

This clone occurred a few times. The genes are TRBV4-3 and TRBJ1-2; 7 nucleotides line up with TRBD1. Per germline, CDR1 LGHNA and CDR2 YSLEER. The CDR3 loop spans 15 amino acids. V dropped 0 bases and J dropped 9; count of bases not matched to a gene: 10. CDR3 residues: CASSQDVGTATSYTF. As DNA, the CDR3 is TGCGCCAGCAGCCAAGATGTAGGGACAGCGACAAGCTACACCTTC.

The chain couples TRBV18 to TRBJ2-2; the match to TRBD1 covers 7 bases. V shed 2 bases and J 2 bases; nucleotides not matched to a gene: 2. Germline CDR1 and CDR2: KGHSH and LQKENI. This CDR3 is 15 amino acids long. The CDR3 DNA sequence: TGTGCCAGCTCACCAACAGGGGTTAACACCGGGGAGCTGTTTTTT. It encodes CASSPTGVNTGELFF.

In its sample, this clone was seen a few times. The chain recombines TRBV2 with TRBJ2-6; D unresolved. V lost 2 bases to trimming and J lost 13 bases, with 9 bases between them. This CDR3 has 12 amino acids. From germline, CDR1 is SNHLY and CDR2 FYNNEI. CDR3 nucleotides: TGTGCCAGCAGTGAATTTTCCCGGGTCCTGACTTTC. This encodes CASSEFSRVLTF.

The genes are TRBV6-5 and TRBJ2-7, with 9 bases fitting TRBD1. The germline V gene has CDR1 MNHEY and CDR2 SVGAGI. This CDR3 has 13 residues. Losses at the gene ends were 8 bases for V and 2 bases for J; bases not matched to a gene: 4. As DNA, the CDR3 is TGTGCCAGCGCCCGGGACAGGGCCTACGAGCAGTACTTC. Its protein product is CASARDRAYEQYF.

The rearrangement joins TRBV10-3 to TRBJ1-2; TRBD1 aligns across 10 bases. With 10 bases clipped from V and 8 bases from J, the junction kept 7 bases outside the gene matches. There are 12 residues in the CDR3. The germline V gene encodes CDR1 ENHRY and CDR2 SYGVKD. CDR3 bases: TGTGCCACCCGGGACAGGGGAGACGGCTACACCTTC. Amino acid sequence: CATRDRGDGYTF.

A few counts support this clone. The rearrangement links TRBV7-2 to TRBJ2-2, with 7 bases matching TRBD2. V dropped 4 bases and J dropped 7; count of bases not matched to a gene: 15. Per germline, CDR1 SGHTA and CDR2 FQGNSA. The CDR3 covers 17 residues. This CDR3 reads CASSSQWGGRRVGELFF. Here the CDR3 DNA reads TGTGCCAGCAGCTCCCAATGGGGCGGGAGAAGGGTCGGGGAGCTGTTTTTT.

The V and J genes are TRBV5-1 and TRBJ1-4, with D uncertain. V lost 0 bases to trimming and J lost 6 bases, with 9 bases between them. The CDR3 length is 14 residues. Germline assignment: CDR1 SGHRS and CDR2 YFSETQ. CDR3 coding DNA: TGCGCCAGCAGCTTGGTCCTAACGGATGAAAAACTGTTTTTT. Amino acids: CASSLVLTDEKLFF.

J is TRBJ2-7 and V is TRBV10-3, with D possibly TRBD2 on 6 matching bases. Germline V gene data show CDR1 as ENHRY and CDR2 as SYGVKD. The CDR3 has 11 residues. The CDR3 protein is CAVSGSYEQYF. The CDR3, as DNA: TGTGCGGTTAGCGGAAGTTACGAGCAGTACTTC.

This sequence joins TRBV11-2 and TRBJ2-2; maybe TRBD2 (6 bases). The V gene lost 6 bases and the J gene lost 2 bases, with 13 bases spanning the gap. The CDR3 extends over 15 amino acids. Germline loops: CDR1 SGHAT, CDR2 FQNNGV. As DNA, the CDR3 is TGTGCCAGCAGGAGTGGAGGGGATAACACCGGGGAGCTGTTTTTT. Its protein product is CASRSGGDNTGELFF. The full variable domain, with the rest looked up from reference TRBV11-2 and TRBJ2-2, is EAGVAQSPRYKIIEKRQSVAFWCNPISGHATLYWYQQILGQGPKLLIQFQNNGVVDDSQLPKDRFSAERLKGVDSTLKIQPAKLEDSAVYLCASRSGGDNTGELFFGEGSRLTVL.

The chain is built from TRBV5-1 and TRBJ1-1; possibly TRBD1 for D (5 bases). Trimming removed 1 base at V and 6 bases at J, with 13 bases between. The CDR3 sequence is 14 residues long. Germline V gene lookup returns CDR1 SGHRS and CDR2 YFSETQ. DNA of the CDR3: TGCGCCAGCAGCTTGAGGAGTGAAGGGGCTGAAGCTTTCTTT. This codes for CASSLRSEGAEAFF.

This chain uses TRBV15 with TRBJ2-5; D is possibly TRBD2 (7 bases). Germline values: CDR1 LNHNV, CDR2 YYDKDF (reference sequence). Between the trimmed V and J ends, which lost 2 bases and 4 bases, there was a span of 14 bases. The CDR3 has 15 residues. CDR3 nucleotides: TGTGCCACCAGCAGACCTTCGGGGGGCAGAGAGACCCAGTACTTC. This sequence encodes CATSRPSGGRETQYF.

This chain connects TRBV9 to TRBJ2-3, with D possibly matching TRBD2 (6 bases). Germline-derived CDR1 and CDR2 are SGDLS and YYNGEE. The CDR3 extends over 14 amino acids. Trimming removed 3 bases from V and 6 bases from J, with 14 bases in between. The DNA of the CDR3 is TGTGCCAGCAGCGCGGGACTCCCGGGGGATACGCAGTATTTT. It codes for CASSAGLPGDTQYF.

This clone appeared a few times. The CDR3 region has the DNA TGTGCCACCAGCAGAGATAGGCGGGAAAAACTGTTTTTT. Translating it yields CATSRDRREKLFF. The chain links TRBV15 to TRBJ1-4; no firm D call. CDR1 and CDR2 (germline): LNHNV, YYDKDF (reference sequence). This CDR3 region has 13 residues. V shed 0 bases and J shed 8 bases, with 7 bases lying between them.

The table lists this clone with a few counts. In DNA form, the CDR3 reads TGTGCCAGCAGCCTAGAGGGGACAGGGTATACCGGGGAGCTGTTTTTT. Protein: CASSLEGTGYTGELFF. V and J are TRBV9 and TRBJ2-2; 9 bases fit TRBD1. J was trimmed by 5 bases and V by 4 bases; bases with no gene match: 9. The CDR3 has 16 residues. Germline loops: CDR1 SGDLS, CDR2 YYNGEE.

This clone turned up a few times. The chain is built from TRBV23-1 and TRBJ1-6, with D perhaps matching TRBD1 (5 bases). TRBV23-1 falls under the ORF class, with uncertain function. This CDR3 region has 15 residues. V gave up 2 bases and J gave up 9 bases, with 14 bases separating them. The CDR3 spells CASSQPREVVSPLHF. For the CDR3, the DNA is TGCGCCAGCAGTCAACCCAGGGAGGTCGTTTCACCCCTCCACTTT.

The J gene is TRBJ2-1, the V gene TRBV10-3, with 8 bases identical to TRBD2. CDR1 is ENHRY and CDR2 is SYGVKD in the germline V gene. CDR3 length: 13 amino acids. The J segment lost 7 bases and the V segment lost 5 bases, leaving 4 bases of the junction unmatched. CDR3 nucleotides: TGTGCCATCAGTCTCCGGGAGGGGAATGAGCAGTTCTTC. Translating it yields CAISLREGNEQFF.

The chain uses TRBV21-1 and TRBJ2-6; TRBD1 reflects the table's D call only, with no check against the DNA. TRBV21-1 is described as a pseudogene. This CDR3 contains 17 residues. The CDR3 DNA follows: TGTGCCAGCAGCAAAGCGGACAGGGGAAAAGGGGCCAACGTCCTGACTTTC. This gives the protein CASSKADRGKGANVLTF.

This clone was detected only a few times. The sample holds other DNA sequences that translate to the same CDR3. The chain carries TRBV5-1 and TRBJ2-5; TRBD2 aligns across 10 bases. Germline trimming cut 4 bases from V and 5 bases from J; bases unmatched to any gene: 2. The CDR3 is made up of 13 amino acids. Germline V gene data show CDR1 as SGHRS and CDR2 as YFSETQ. In DNA, the CDR3 is TGCGCCAGCAGCCTAGCGGGGGTGGAGACCCAGTACTTC. It is translated as CASSLAGVETQYF.

The rearrangement uses TRBV18 and TRBJ2-7, with D possibly being TRBD2 (5 bases). This CDR3 comprises 15 residues. The V end was cut by 0 bases, the J end by 0 bases, with 9 bases between. The V gene's germline CDR1 is KGHSH and CDR2 LQKENI. The CDR3 region has the DNA TGTGCCAGCTCACCACCGGTCCGGGACTCCTACGAGCAGTACTTC. Translating gives CASSPPVRDSYEQYF.

This clone was counted a few times. The chain combines TRBV6-4 with TRBJ2-1, with D possibly TRBD1 on 5 matching bases. Trimming took 5 bases from V and 6 from J, leaving 14 bases between them. The CDR3 contains 14 residues. Germline CDR1 reads MRHNA; CDR2 reads SNTAGT. The CDR3 reads CASSLGPRGNEQFF. CDR3 sequence (DNA): TGTGCCAGCAGTTTGGGCCCTAGGGGCAATGAGCAGTTCTTC.

This clone was picked up a small number of times. The chain joins TRBV6-1 to TRBJ2-7; 9 positions agree with TRBD1. V gave up 2 bases and J gave up 2 bases; unmatched junction bases: 4. CDR3 length: 15 amino acids. In germline, CDR1 is MNHNS, CDR2 SASEGT. The DNA of the CDR3 is TGTGCCAGCAGTGAAAGTGGGACAGGGACCTACGAGCAGTACTTC. Residues: CASSESGTGTYEQYF.

There are a few counts of this clone. V is TRBV28 and J is TRBJ2-7; the match to TRBD2 covers 10 bases. Germline lookup yields CDR1 MDHEN and CDR2 SYDVKM. The trim removed 3 bases at V and 9 bases at J, leaving 14 bases unmatched. CDR3 size: 16 residues. The CDR3 protein is CASSFSVLAGVLGQYF. The DNA of the CDR3 is TGTGCCAGCAGTTTTTCGGTCCTAGCGGGAGTCTTGGGGCAGTACTTC.

This chain connects TRBV29-1 to TRBJ1-3; D ambiguous. V lost 4 bases and J 4 bases, leaving 8 bases between the germline ends. This CDR3 has 12 amino acids. Looked up from germline, CDR1 is SQVTM and CDR2 is ANQGSEA. The CDR3 sequence: CSVVVSGNTIYF. CDR3 nucleotide sequence: TGCAGCGTTGTCGTTTCCGGAAACACCATATATTTT.

CDR3 region: CASTPFPTPGANVLTF. In nucleotides, the CDR3 is TGCGCCTCCACCCCGTTTCCTACCCCGGGGGCCAACGTCCTGACTTTC. J is TRBJ2-6 and V is TRBV5-1, with D hard to call. Per germline, CDR1 SGHRS and CDR2 YFSETQ. The ends were cut back, 10 bases at V and 4 bases at J, with 21 bases in the middle. This CDR3 is 16 amino acids long.

V and J are TRBV6-4 and TRBJ2-1; 8 nucleotides match TRBD2. V lost 4 bases, J lost 9 bases, and 11 bases stayed unmatched. CDR3 size: 15 residues. Per germline, CDR1 MRHNA and CDR2 SNTAGT. This CDR3 is CASSVYAGGRIEQFF. The CDR3 DNA reads TGTGCCAGCAGTGTATATGCGGGAGGCAGGATTGAGCAGTTCTTC.

Only a few counts were recorded for this clone. CDR3 DNA sequence: TGTGCCAGCAGCTCGGGACAGGGGGGCTATCAGCCCCAGCATTTT. Translation gives CASSSGQGGYQPQHF. This chain joins TRBV7-2 and TRBJ1-5, with 11 nucleotides matching TRBD1. There are 15 residues in the CDR3. Germline trimming cut 4 bases from V and 5 bases from J; bases unmatched to any gene: 4. The germline V gene encodes CDR1 SGHTA and CDR2 FQGNSA. Complete variable domain (other parts from reference TRBV7-2 and TRBJ1-5): GAGVSQSPSNKVTEKGKDVELRCDPISGHTALYWYRQSLGQGLEFLIYFQGNSAPDKSGLPSDRFSAERTGGSVSTLTIQRTQQEDSAVYLCASSSGQGGYQPQHFGDGTRLSIL.

This clone has just a few counts. The V gene is TRBV6-4, the J gene TRBJ1-1; D ambiguous. The CDR3 runs to 13 residues. Deletions cut 6 bases from V and 0 bases from J, with 8 bases between. CDR1 is MRHNA and CDR2 is SNTAGT in the germline V gene. This chain's CDR3 is CASSAQMNTEAFF. The CDR3 DNA sequence: TGTGCCAGCAGCGCCCAGATGAACACTGAAGCTTTCTTT.

This clone showed up just a few times. The chain joins TRBV18 to TRBJ1-5; no clear D. From germline, CDR1 is KGHSH and CDR2 LQKENI. Trimming pared 2 bases from V and 4 bases from J, leaving 12 bases between. The CDR3 totals 15 residues. The CDR3 DNA reads as TGTGCCAGCTCACCAAGAGGTACCATGAATCAGCCCCAGCATTTT. It yields the protein CASSPRGTMNQPQHF.

V usage is TRBV29-1 and J usage is TRBJ2-2; 14 bases are a match to TRBD2. V gave up 5 bases and J gave up 4 bases; unmatched junction bases: 3. CDR3 length: 15 residues. Germline lookup yields CDR1 SQVTM and CDR2 ANQGSEA. In DNA form, the CDR3 reads TGCAGCGTTCCCGGACTAGCGGGGGGCACCGGGGAGCTGTTTTTT. It specifies CSVPGLAGGTGELFF.

This clone was counted once. CDR3 sequence reads: CACYGLALNEQFF. The CDR3 DNA sequence: TGTGCCTGCTATGGGCTAGCCTTGAATGAGCAGTTCTTC. J is TRBJ2-1 and V is TRBV30; D perhaps matches TRBD2 (5 bases). Between the trimmed V and J ends, which lost 6 bases and 7 bases, there was a span of 16 bases. From germline, CDR1 is GTSNPN and CDR2 SVGIG (reference sequence). The length of the CDR3 is 13 residues.

In this sample, this clone turned up a few times. This chain links TRBV4-3 with TRBJ2-7; 7 nucleotides agree with TRBD2. CDR3 length: 14 amino acids. Germline V gene sequence: CDR1 LGHNA, CDR2 YSLEER. V trimming: 4 bases; J trimming: 0 bases; junction bases outside the gene matches: 3. Here the CDR3 DNA reads TGCGCCAGCAGCCGTCTAGCGGACTCCTACGAGCAGTACTTC. Its translation is CASSRLADSYEQYF.